The clone carrying this TCR beta chain was recorded many times. As yet, its antigen is unknown. The data were obtained in a study of regulatory T cells in long-lasting Graves disease. Study details: Persistent Graves' disease denoted over 5 years of antithyroid drugs plus positive TSH receptor antibodies. Study results and limitations: Whereas about a thousand public clonotypes were shared by new patients, persistent patients shared more, at some 2,500.

Construction of TCR beta libraries relied on iRepertoire HTBI primers and on Arm-PCR targeting CDR3 regions. A single record per CDR3 protein comes from TCRdb applying MiXCR to the multiplex PCR reads. Here the sample spans some 420,000 distinct CDR3 sequences, under 25% being singletons. Time point reported: persistent/refractory GD, antithyroid drugs over 5 years with positive TRAb. Following extraction of RNA from PBMCs, that RNA was used to make the TCR library. Staff took around 9 milliliters of peripheral blood and put it into EDTA tubes. This specimen consisted of peripheral blood mononuclear cells (PBMCs), obtained when the disease was refractory, from a patient treated with antithyroid drugs. This TCR derives from a female donor with Graves disease.

The CDR3 DNA sequence: TGTGCCACCAGCAGAGATAAGACAGGGAGTGAAAAACTGTTTTTT. Encoded protein: CATSRDKTGSEKLFF. The genes are TRBV15 and TRBJ1-4, with TRBD1 matching over 7 bases. Germline V gene data show CDR1 as LNHNV and CDR2 as YYDKDF (reference sequence). This CDR3 has 15 amino acids. V lost 0 bases, J lost 7 bases, and 5 bases stayed unmatched. The entire variable domain, with the rest obtained from reference TRBV15 and TRBJ1-4, is as follows: DAMVIQNPRYQVTQFGKPVTLSCSQTLNHNVMYWYQQKSSQAPKLLFHYYDKDFNNEADTPDNFQSRRPNTSFCFLDIRSPGLGDTAMYLCATSRDKTGSEKLFFGSGTQLSVL.